This TCR beta chain emerged from a study of cytomegalovirus exposure and HLA in healthy donors. Study observations and caveats: Cytomegalovirus status, reportedly, was diagnosed with high specificity and sensitivity by the classifier. Specificity of a few CMV-associated chains for CMV antigens was verified in vitro. A later analysis by the authors found several of the most significant clusters apparently linked to common viral pathogens.

With 60 Vbeta and 13 Jbeta primers, the PCR was carried out. The assay was immunoSEQ multiplex PCR, and TCRdb's table has in-frame clones only and misses some. Of about 73,000 clones in the sample, roughly 71% were seen once. Comments on this clone: Its antigen remains unidentified.

Per germline, CDR1 MDHEN and CDR2 SYDVKM. This CDR3 is 18 amino acids long. V lost 5 bases to trimming and J lost 0 bases, with 19 bases between them. The rearrangement links TRBV28 to TRBJ2-2; a possible D gene is TRBD2 (6 bases). The source is a man in his 70s in good health and CMV-seronegative. Input material: PBMCs. The CDR3 bases are TGTGCCAGCAGTCCTATTCTCGGGGAGGTAGCGAACACCGGGGAGCTGTTTTTT. It specifies CASSPILGEVANTGELFF.